Listed here are 7 T cell receptor beta chains from one sample, sequenced in a study of early T cells in non-severe SARS-CoV-2 infection. TCRdb redid the calling of the 5' RACE reads with MiXCR, one entry per CDR3 protein. The table has about 60,000 distinct CDR3 sequences, more than 8.5% seen once; the top ten hold 17%. Sequencing was carried out using whole blood. The receptors originated from an adult who was a healthcare worker with PCR-confirmed SARS-CoV-2 infection or an uninfected control (not recorded which).

The V and J genes are TRBV7-9 and TRBJ1-4, with a possible D match to TRBD1 (5 bases). The CDR3 length is 16 residues. Per germline, CDR1 SEHNR and CDR2 FQNEAQ (reference sequence). Trimming took off 5 bases at V and 0 bases at J, with 13 bases between the two ends. The CDR3 nucleotides read TGTGCCAGCAGCCTCGGGGCTAAAGCAACTAATGAAAAACTGTTTTTT. Residues: CASSLGAKATNEKLFF.

This clonotype was recorded at least ten times. The chain has TRBV12-3 or TRBV12-4 and TRBJ2-7; tentatively, D is TRBD1 (5 bases). The CDR3 extends over 14 amino acids. V lost 6 bases, J lost 2 bases, and 14 bases lay in between. The CDR3 nucleotides are TGTGCCAGCAGCCAAGGAGACAGAGCCTACGAGCAGTACTTC. Translation gives CASSQGDRAYEQYF.

This clonotype was recorded many times. The gene calls are TRBV12-3 or TRBV12-4 and TRBJ1-1, with D possibly TRBD1 on 5 matching bases. This CDR3 has 16 residues. The V end lost 1 base, the J end lost 2 bases, and 14 bases lay between the germline ends. The CDR3 DNA is TGTGCCAGCAGTTTAGGGACTGCGACAGACAACACTGAAGCTTTCTTT. Its protein is CASSLGTATDNTEAFF.

This chain joins TRBV30 and TRBJ2-1, with D perhaps matching TRBD1 (6 bases). CDR1 and CDR2 from the germline V gene are GTSNPN and SVGIG (reference sequence). The CDR3 consists of 13 residues. V lost 2 bases and J 10 bases, leaving 15 bases between the germline ends. The CDR3 protein is CAWSLVEGGEQFF. The DNA for the CDR3 is TGTGCCTGGAGTCTGGTCGAAGGGGGAGAGCAGTTCTTC.

A remark on this clonotype: One base away lies a much larger clone, so this may be a sequencing read error. The genes are TRBV4-3 and TRBJ2-1; TRBD2 agrees at 13 bases. The germline CDR1 and CDR2 sequences are LGHNA and YSLEER. This CDR3 has 16 amino acids. Trimming removed 0 bases from V and 8 bases from J; junction bases left unmatched: 4. The CDR3: CASSQEAGLAGDEQFF. As DNA, the CDR3 is TGCGCCAGCAGCCAAGAAGCAGGACTAGCGGGAGATGAGCAGTTCTTC.

This clonotype was seen many times. The chain links TRBV10-3 to TRBJ2-6; no definite D call. The CDR3 spans 18 residues. Germline assignment: CDR1 ENHRY and CDR2 SYGVKD. The V gene lost 4 bases and the J gene lost 2 bases, with 18 bases spanning the gap. CDR3 loop: CAISVYGSPRAGANVLTF. The CDR3 DNA reads as TGTGCCATCAGTGTATACGGGTCCCCCCGGGCTGGGGCCAACGTCCTGACTTTC.

This clonotype was counted ten times or more. The CDR3 DNA reads TGTGCCAGCAGTCCGCAGGGAGCTGGGGCCAACGTCCTGACTTTC. Protein: CASSPQGAGANVLTF. This chain uses TRBV6-6 with TRBJ2-6; D could derive from TRBD1 or TRBD2 (5 bases each). The CDR3 has 15 residues. CDR1 and CDR2 from the germline V gene are MNHNY and SVGAGI (reference sequence). The ends were cut back, 5 bases at V and 2 bases at J, with 10 bases in the middle.